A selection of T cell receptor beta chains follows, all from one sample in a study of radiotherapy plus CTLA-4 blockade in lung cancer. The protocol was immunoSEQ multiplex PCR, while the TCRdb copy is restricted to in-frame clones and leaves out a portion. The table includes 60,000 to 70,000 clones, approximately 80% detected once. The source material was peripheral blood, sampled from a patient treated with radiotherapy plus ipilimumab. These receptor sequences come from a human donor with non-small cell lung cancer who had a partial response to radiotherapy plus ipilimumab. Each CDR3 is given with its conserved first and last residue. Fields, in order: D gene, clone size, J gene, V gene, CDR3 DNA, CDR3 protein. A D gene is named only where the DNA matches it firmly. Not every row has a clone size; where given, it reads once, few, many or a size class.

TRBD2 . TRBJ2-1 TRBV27 TGTGCCAGCAGGACTAGCGGGAGGGCTTATATCGGCGAGCAGTTCTTC CASRTSGRAYIGEQFF
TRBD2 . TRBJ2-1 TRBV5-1 TGCGCCAGCAGTTACGGACTAGCGGGGGCTCCTTACAATGAGCAGTTCTTC CASSYGLAGAPYNEQFF
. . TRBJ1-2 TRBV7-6 TGTGCCAGCAGCTTAAAGGGAGTCTACACCTTC CASSLKGVYTF
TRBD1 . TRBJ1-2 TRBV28 TGTGCCAGCAGTGGATCCGGGACAGGGGTCCTCTATGGCTACACCTTC CASSGSGTGVLYGYTF
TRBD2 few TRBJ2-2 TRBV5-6 TGTGCCAGCAGCTCTCCAGCGGGAGGCCGGGCCGGGGAGCTGTTTTTT CASSSPAGGRAGELFF
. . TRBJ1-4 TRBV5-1 TGCGCCAGCAGAGGAGGGGTTGAGGAAAAACTGTTTTTT CASRGGVEEKLFF
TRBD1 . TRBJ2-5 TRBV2 TGTGCCAGCAGTGAGGGGTCAGGGGGAAAGACCCAGTACTTC CASSEGSGGKTQYF
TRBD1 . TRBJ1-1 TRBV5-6 TGTGCCAGCAGCTCCGACAGGGCCGAAGCTTTCTTT CASSSDRAEAFF
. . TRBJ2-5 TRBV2 TGTGCCAGCAGTGTCTGGGGCGGCCAAGAGACCCAGTACTTC CASSVWGGQETQYF
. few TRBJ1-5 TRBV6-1 TGTGCCAGCATATCAGGACAGATCAATCAGCCCCAGCATTTT CASISGQINQPQHF
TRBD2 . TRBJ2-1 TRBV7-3 TGTGCCAGCAGCTTAGTGGGGACTAGCGGATCCTACAATGAGCAGTTCTTC CASSLVGTSGSYNEQFF
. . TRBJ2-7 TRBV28 TGTGCCAGCAGTTGGGTCGGCAGGGGAAGCTACGAGCAGTACTTC CASSWVGRGSYEQYF
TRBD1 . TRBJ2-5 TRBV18 TGTGCCAGCTCACCCGAGCCGGGACAGGTGGAAGAGACCCAGTACTTC CASSPEPGQVEETQYF
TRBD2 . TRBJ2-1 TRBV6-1 TGTGCCAGCAGTGAAGCGCTTCCACTAGCGAGCTACAATGAGCAGTTCTTC CASSEALPLASYNEQFF